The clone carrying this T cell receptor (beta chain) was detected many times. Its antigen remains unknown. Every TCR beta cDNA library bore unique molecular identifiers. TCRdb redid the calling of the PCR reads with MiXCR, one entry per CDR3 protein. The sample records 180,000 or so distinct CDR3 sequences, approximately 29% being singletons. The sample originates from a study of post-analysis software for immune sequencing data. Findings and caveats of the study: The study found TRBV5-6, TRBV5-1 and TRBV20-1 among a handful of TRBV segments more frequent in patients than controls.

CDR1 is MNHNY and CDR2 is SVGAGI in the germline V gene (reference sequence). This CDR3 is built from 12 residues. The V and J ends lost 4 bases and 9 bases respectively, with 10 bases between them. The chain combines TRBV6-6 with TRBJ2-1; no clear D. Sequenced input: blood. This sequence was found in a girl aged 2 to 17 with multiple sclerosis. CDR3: CASSSVRSEQFF. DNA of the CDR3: TGTGCCAGCAGTTCGGTGCGTTCTGAGCAGTTCTTC.